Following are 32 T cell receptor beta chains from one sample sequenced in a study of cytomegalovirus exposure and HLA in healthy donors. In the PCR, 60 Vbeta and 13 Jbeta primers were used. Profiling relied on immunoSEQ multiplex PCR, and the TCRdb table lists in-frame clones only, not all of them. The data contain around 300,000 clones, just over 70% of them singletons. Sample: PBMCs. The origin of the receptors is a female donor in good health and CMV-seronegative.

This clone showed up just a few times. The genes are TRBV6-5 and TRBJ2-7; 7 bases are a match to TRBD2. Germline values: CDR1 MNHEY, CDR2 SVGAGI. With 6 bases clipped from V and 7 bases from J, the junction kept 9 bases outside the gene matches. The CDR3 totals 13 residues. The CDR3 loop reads CASRPARRGEQYF. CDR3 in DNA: TGTGCCAGCAGACCTGCCCGGCGGGGGGAGCAGTACTTC.

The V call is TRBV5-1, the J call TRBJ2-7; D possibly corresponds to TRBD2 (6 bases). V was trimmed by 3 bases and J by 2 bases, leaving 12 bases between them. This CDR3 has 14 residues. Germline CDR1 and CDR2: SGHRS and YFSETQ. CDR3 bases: TGCGCCAGCAGCTACCCGGGAGAGGCCTACGAGCAGTACTTC. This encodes CASSYPGEAYEQYF.

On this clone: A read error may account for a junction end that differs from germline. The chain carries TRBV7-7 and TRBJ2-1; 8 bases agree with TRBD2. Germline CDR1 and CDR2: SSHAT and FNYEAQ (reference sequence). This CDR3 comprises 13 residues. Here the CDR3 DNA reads TGTGCTAGCAGCTACGGGACTAGTTCTGAGCAGTTCTTC. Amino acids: CASSYGTSSEQFF.

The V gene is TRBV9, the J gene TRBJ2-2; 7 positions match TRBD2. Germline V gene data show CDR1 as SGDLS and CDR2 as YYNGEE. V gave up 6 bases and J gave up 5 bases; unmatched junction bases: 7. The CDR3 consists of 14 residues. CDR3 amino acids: CASKRLAQTGELFF. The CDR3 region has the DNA TGTGCCAGCAAAAGACTAGCACAGACCGGGGAGCTGTTTTTT. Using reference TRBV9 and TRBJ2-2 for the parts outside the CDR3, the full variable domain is DSGVTQTPKHLITATGQRVTLRCSPRSGDLSVYWYQQSLDQGLQFLIQYYNGEERAKGNILERFSAQQFPDLHSELNLSSLELGDSALYFCASKRLAQTGELFFGEGSRLTVL.

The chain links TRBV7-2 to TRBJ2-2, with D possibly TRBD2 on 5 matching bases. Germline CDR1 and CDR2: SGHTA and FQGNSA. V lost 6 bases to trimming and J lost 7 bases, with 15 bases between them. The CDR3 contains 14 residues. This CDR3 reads CASSRGLLVGELFF. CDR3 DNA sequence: TGTGCCAGCAGTCGTGGACTTCTTGTCGGGGAGCTGTTTTTT.

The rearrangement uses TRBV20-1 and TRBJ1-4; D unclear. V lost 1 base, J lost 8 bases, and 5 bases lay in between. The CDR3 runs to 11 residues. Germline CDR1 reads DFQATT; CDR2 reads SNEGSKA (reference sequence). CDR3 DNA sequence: TGCAGTGCTAGAGGAGGAGAAAAACTGTTTTTT. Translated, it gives CSARGGEKLFF.

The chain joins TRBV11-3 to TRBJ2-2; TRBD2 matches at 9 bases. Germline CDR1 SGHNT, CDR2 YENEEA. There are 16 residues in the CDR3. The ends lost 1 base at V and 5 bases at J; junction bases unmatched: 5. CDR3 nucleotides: TGTGCCAGCAGCTTAGGAGCGGGAGGACGTACCGGGGAGCTGTTTTTT. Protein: CASSLGAGGRTGELFF.

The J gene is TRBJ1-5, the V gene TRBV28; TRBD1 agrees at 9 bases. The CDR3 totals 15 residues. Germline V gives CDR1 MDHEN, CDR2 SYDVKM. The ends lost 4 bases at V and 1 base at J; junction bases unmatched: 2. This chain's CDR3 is CASSWTGASNQPQHF. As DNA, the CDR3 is TGTGCCAGCAGTTGGACAGGGGCAAGCAATCAGCCCCAGCATTTT.

In DNA form, the CDR3 reads TGTGCCAGTACCATTGGTAGCCCCCCAGATACGCAGTATTTT. It is translated as CASTIGSPPDTQYF. The chain joins TRBV6-6 to TRBJ2-3; D not certain. CDR1 is MNHNY, CDR2 SVGAGI, per germline (reference sequence). The CDR3 sequence is 14 residues long. V was trimmed by 9 bases and J by 4 bases, leaving 17 bases between them.

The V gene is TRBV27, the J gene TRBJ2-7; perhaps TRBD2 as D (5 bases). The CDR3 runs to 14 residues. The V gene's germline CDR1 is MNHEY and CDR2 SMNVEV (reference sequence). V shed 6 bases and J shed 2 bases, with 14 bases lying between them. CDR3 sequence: CASRSQRNPYEQYF. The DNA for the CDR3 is TGTGCCAGCAGGTCCCAGCGGAACCCCTACGAGCAGTACTTC.

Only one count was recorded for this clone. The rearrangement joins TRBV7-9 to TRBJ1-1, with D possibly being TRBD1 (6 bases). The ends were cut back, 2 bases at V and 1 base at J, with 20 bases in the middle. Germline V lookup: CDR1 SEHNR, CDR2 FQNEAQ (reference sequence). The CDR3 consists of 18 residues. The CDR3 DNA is TGTGCCAGCAGCTTACCCCGCGGGGGGGCGCAAGGGAACACTGAAGCTTTCTTT. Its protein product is CASSLPRGGAQGNTEAFF.

The CDR3 protein is CASSTRGAGNQLAGNNEQFF. In nucleotides, the CDR3 is TGTGCCAGCAGCACCCGCGGGGCCGGTAATCAACTAGCGGGAAACAATGAGCAGTTCTTC. The chain links TRBV5-4 to TRBJ2-1; 10 bases are a match to TRBD2. The CDR3 runs 20 residues. Unmatched junction bases numbered 21, after V lost 4 bases and J lost 5 bases. Germline-derived CDR1 and CDR2 are SGHNT and YYREEE (reference sequence).

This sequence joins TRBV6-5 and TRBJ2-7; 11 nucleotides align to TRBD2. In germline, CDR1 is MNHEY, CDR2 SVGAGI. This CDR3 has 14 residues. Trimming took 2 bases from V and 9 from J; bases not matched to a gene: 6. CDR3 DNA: TGTGCCAGCAGTTACGATCGACTAGCGGGAAGGCAGTACTTC. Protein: CASSYDRLAGRQYF.

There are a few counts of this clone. CDR3 DNA: TGTGCCAGCAGCCCTACCACAGGGAGTCCCTATGGCTACACCTTC. Encoded protein: CASSPTTGSPYGYTF. The chain links TRBV9 to TRBJ1-2; TRBD1 might be the D (6 bases). Looked up from germline, CDR1 is SGDLS and CDR2 is YYNGEE. The CDR3 totals 15 residues. Trimming cost V 4 bases and J 4 bases, with 17 bases left between them. Drawing the rest from reference TRBV9 and TRBJ1-2, the complete variable domain is DSGVTQTPKHLITATGQRVTLRCSPRSGDLSVYWYQQSLDQGLQFLIQYYNGEERAKGNILERFSAQQFPDLHSELNLSSLELGDSALYFCASSPTTGSPYGYTFGSGTRLTVV.

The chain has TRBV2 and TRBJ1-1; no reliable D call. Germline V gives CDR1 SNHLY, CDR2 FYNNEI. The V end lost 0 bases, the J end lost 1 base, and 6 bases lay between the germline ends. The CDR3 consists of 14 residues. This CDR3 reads CASSEATENTEAFF. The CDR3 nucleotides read TGTGCCAGCAGTGAAGCAACAGAGAACACTGAAGCTTTCTTT.

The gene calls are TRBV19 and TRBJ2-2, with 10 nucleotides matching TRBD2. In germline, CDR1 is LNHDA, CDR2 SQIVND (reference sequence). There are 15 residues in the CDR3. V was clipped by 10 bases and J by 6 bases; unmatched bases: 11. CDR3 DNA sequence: TGTGCCATTGGAATGGGTAGCGGGAGGTCCGGGGAGCTGTTTTTT. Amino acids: CAIGMGSGRSGELFF.

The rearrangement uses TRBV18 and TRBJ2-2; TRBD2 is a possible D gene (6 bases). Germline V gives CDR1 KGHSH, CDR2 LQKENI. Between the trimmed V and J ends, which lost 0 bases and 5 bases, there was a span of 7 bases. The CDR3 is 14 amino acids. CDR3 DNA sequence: TGTGCCAGCTCACCACCGCGGGATACCGGGGAGCTGTTTTTT. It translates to CASSPPRDTGELFF. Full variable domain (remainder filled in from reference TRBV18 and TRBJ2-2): NAGVMQNPRHLVRRRGQEARLRCSPMKGHSHVYWYRQLPEEGLKFMVYLQKENIIDESGMPKERFSAEFPKEGPSILRIQQVVRGDSAAYFCASSPPRDTGELFFGEGSRLTVL.

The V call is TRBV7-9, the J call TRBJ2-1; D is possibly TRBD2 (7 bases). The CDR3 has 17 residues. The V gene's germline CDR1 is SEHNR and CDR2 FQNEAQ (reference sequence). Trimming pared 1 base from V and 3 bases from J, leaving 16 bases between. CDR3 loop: CASSLGGGDGDYNEQFF. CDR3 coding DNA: TGTGCCAGCAGCTTAGGAGGGGGGGACGGGGACTACAATGAGCAGTTCTTC. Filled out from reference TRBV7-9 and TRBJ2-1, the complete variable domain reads DTGVSQNPRHKITKRGQNVTFRCDPISEHNRLYWYRQTLGQGPEFLTYFQNEAQLEKSRLLSDRFSAERPKGSFSTLEIQRTEQGDSAMYLCASSLGGGDGDYNEQFFGPGTRLTVL.

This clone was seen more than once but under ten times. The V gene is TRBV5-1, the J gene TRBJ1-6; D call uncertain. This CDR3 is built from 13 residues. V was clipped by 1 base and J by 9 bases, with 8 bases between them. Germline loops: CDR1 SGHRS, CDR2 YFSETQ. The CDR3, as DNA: TGCGCCAGCAGCTTGTTCCCGTTTTCACCCCTCCACTTT. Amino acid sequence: CASSLFPFSPLHF.

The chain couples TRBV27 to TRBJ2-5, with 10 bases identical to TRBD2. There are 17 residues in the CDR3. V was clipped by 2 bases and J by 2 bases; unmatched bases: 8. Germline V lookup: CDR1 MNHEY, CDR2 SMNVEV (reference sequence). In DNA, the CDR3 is TGTGCCAGCAGTTTACTCGCTAGCGGGGGTATTCAAGAGACCCAGTACTTC. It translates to CASSLLASGGIQETQYF.

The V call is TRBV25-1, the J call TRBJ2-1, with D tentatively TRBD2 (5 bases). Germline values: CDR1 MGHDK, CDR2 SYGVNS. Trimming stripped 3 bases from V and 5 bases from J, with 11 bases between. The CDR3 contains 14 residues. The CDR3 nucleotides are TGTGCCAGCAGTGAGATCGGAGGCCACAATGAGCAGTTCTTC. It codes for CASSEIGGHNEQFF.

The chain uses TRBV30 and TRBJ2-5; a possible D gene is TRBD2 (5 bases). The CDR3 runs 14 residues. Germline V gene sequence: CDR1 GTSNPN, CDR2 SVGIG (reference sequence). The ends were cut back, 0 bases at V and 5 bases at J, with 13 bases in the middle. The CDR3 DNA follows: TGTGCCTGGAGTGTACGGCGGGTTGCGGAGACCCAGTACTTC. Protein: CAWSVRRVAETQYF.

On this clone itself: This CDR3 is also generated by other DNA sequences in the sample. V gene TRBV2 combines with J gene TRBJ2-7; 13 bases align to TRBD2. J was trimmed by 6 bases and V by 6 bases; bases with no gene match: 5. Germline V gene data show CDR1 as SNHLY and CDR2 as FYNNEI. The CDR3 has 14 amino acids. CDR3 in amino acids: CASSWTSGRAEQYF. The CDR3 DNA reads TGTGCCAGCAGCTGGACTAGCGGGAGAGCCGAGCAGTACTTC.

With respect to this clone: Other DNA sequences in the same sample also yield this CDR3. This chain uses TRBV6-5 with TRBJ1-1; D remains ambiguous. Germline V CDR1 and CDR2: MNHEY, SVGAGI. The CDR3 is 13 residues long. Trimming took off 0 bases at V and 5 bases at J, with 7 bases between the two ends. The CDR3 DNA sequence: TGTGCCAGCAGTTACTCTGGAGGGACTGAAGCTTTCTTT. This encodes CASSYSGGTEAFF.

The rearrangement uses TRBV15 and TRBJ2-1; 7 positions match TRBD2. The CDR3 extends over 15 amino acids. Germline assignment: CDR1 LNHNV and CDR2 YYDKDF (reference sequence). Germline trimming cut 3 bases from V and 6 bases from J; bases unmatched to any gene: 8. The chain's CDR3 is CATSSSLAEINEQFF. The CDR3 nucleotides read TGTGCCACCAGCAGTAGTCTAGCGGAGATCAATGAGCAGTTCTTC.

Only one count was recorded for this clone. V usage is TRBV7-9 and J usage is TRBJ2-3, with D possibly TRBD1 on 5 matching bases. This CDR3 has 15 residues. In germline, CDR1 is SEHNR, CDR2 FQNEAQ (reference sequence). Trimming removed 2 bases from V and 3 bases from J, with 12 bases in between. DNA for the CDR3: TGTGCCAGCAGCTTATCCCCGCGGACAACAGATACGCAGTATTTT. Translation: CASSLSPRTTDTQYF.

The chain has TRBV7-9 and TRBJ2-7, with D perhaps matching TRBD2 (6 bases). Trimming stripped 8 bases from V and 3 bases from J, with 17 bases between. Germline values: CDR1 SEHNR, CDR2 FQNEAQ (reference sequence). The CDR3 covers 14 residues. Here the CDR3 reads CASSAGTLHYEQYF. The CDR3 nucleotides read TGTGCCAGCTCTGCCGGGACTCTACACTACGAGCAGTACTTC.

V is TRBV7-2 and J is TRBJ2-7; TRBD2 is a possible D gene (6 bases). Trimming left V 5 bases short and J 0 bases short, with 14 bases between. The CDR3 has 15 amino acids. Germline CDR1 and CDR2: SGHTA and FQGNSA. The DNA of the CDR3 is TGTGCCAGCAGCACTTTTACGGGGGTCTCCTACGAGCAGTACTTC. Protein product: CASSTFTGVSYEQYF.

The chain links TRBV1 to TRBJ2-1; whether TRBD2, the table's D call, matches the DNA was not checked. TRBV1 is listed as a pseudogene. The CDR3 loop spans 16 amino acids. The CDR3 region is CTSSQGSQRELGEQFF. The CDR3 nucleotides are TGCACCAGCAGCCAAGGGTCACAGCGGGAGTTAGGTGAGCAGTTCTTC.

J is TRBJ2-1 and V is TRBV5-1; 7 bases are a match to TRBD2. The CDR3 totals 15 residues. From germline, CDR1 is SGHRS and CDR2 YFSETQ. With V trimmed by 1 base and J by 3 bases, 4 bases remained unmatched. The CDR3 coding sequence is TGCGCCAGCAGCTTGTACAGCGGGAACTACAATGAGCAGTTCTTC. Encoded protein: CASSLYSGNYNEQFF.

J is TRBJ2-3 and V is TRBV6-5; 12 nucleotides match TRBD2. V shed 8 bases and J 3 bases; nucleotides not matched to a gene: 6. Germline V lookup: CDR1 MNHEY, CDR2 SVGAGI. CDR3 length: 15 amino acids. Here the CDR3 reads CASVSGTSGTDTQYF. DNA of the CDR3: TGTGCCAGCGTATCCGGGACTAGCGGGACAGATACGCAGTATTTT.

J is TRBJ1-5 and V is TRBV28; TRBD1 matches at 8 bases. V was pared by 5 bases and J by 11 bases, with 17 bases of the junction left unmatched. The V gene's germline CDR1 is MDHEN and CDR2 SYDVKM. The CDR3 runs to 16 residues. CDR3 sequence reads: CASSGGIDRGAWTQHF. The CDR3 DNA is TGTGCCAGCAGTGGGGGGATAGACAGGGGAGCCTGGACCCAGCATTTT.